This T cell receptor (beta chain) appears in the sequencing data of a study of T-cell memory formation after mild COVID-19. Broader study findings: The CD4+ clones that contracted clustered mainly within CM and EM, and the CD8+ clones concentrated in EMRA. Contracting clones from day 15 to 85 had balanced CD4/CD8; later expanders favoured CD4+.

This clonotype was seen a few times. What it recognizes is unknown. The V and J ends lost 1 base and 5 bases respectively, with 14 bases between them. The CDR3 is 15 amino acids. Per the germline V gene, CDR1 is SGHTA and CDR2 is FQGNSA. Sample barcodes and UMIs were carried by the TCR alpha and TCR beta cDNA libraries that 5'RACE generated with constant-segment primers. Each CDR3 protein gets one entry after TCRdb re-called the 5' RACE reads with MiXCR. Here the sample spans around 300,000 distinct CDR3 sequences, approximately 19% being singletons. The chain carries TRBV7-2 and TRBJ2-5; no firm D call. This receptor was identified in a man aged 18 to 30 who had mild COVID-19 (a few samples of this study predate the infection). Cell type and time point are not known. The sample comprised PBMCs or a T cell subset sorted from them (not recorded which). CDR3 sequence: CASSLGYLSGETQYF. The CDR3 DNA reads TGTGCCAGCAGCTTAGGGTACCTAAGTGGGGAGACCCAGTACTTC. Based on the CDR3 plus reference TRBV7-2 and TRBJ2-5, the full variable domain is GAGVSQSPSNKVTEKGKDVELRCDPISGHTALYWYRQSLGQGLEFLIYFQGNSAPDKSGLPSDRFSAERTGGSVSTLTIQRTQQEDSAVYLCASSLGYLSGETQYFGPGTRLLVL.